Below are 18 T cell receptor beta chains sequenced from a single sample in a study of blood T cell repertoires in COVID-19. TCRdb's copy holds only in-frame clones and misses some; the assay was immunoSEQ multiplex PCR. The sample has 100,000 or so clones, approximately 86% seen once. The material sequenced was PBMCs or T cells enriched from blood (not recorded which). The receptors come from a woman aged 50 to 60 who had recovered from COVID-19.

The chain recombines TRBV15 with TRBJ2-3; 9 bases match TRBD2. V lost 3 bases and J lost 1; bases outside the gene matches: 5. The CDR3 sequence is 16 residues long. Germline V gives CDR1 LNHNV, CDR2 YYDKDF (reference sequence). CDR3 in DNA: TGTGCCACCAGCAGGGGGCCTAGCGGGGGCACAGATACGCAGTATTTT. Its protein is CATSRGPSGGTDTQYF.

This sequence joins TRBV25-1 and TRBJ2-5; 8 positions agree with TRBD1. J was trimmed by 2 bases and V by 3 bases; bases with no gene match: 11. The CDR3 is made up of 17 amino acids. Germline assignment: CDR1 MGHDK and CDR2 SYGVNS. In DNA, the CDR3 is TGTGCCAGCAGTGACTCGCTTAGGACAGGGCGGCAAGAGACCCAGTACTTC. Translating gives CASSDSLRTGRQETQYF.

The chain couples TRBV6-2 or TRBV6-3 to TRBJ1-2; D might be TRBD1 (6 bases). V gave up 7 bases and J gave up 3 bases, with 18 bases separating them. Germline CDR1 MNHEY, CDR2 SVGEGT. The CDR3 contains 15 residues. The CDR3 protein is CASTPGWGPHYGYTF. The DNA for the CDR3 is TGTGCCAGCACCCCGGGCTGGGGGCCACACTATGGCTACACCTTC.

The rearrangement joins TRBV7-7 to TRBJ1-1; no definite D call. Germline V CDR1 and CDR2: SSHAT, FNYEAQ (reference sequence). V lost 0 bases, J lost 3 bases, and 5 bases lay in between. This CDR3 has 13 residues. The CDR3 protein is CASSLAADTEAFF. CDR3 DNA: TGTGCCAGCAGCTTAGCGGCAGACACTGAAGCTTTCTTT.

The chain couples TRBV5-5 to TRBJ2-7; D might be TRBD1 (6 bases). Germline loops: CDR1 SGHKS, CDR2 YYEKEE (reference sequence). Trimming pared 4 bases from V and 3 bases from J, leaving 11 bases between. CDR3 length: 13 residues. Here the CDR3 reads CASSPGTNYEQYF. CDR3 nucleotides: TGTGCCAGCAGCCCTGGGACAAACTACGAGCAGTACTTC. Based on the CDR3 plus reference TRBV5-5 and TRBJ2-7, the full variable domain is DAGVTQSPTHLIKTRGQQVTLRCSPISGHKSVSWYQQVLGQGPQFIFQYYEKEERGRGNFPDRFSARQFPNYSSELNVNALLLGDSALYLCASSPGTNYEQYFGPGTRLTVT.

The genes are TRBV24-1 and TRBJ2-5; 9 bases are a match to TRBD1. V was clipped by 4 bases and J by 2 bases; unmatched bases: 4. From germline, CDR1 is KGHDR and CDR2 SFDVKD. CDR3 length equals 15 residues. The CDR3 loop is CATSEGQGWQETQYF. As DNA, the CDR3 is TGTGCCACCAGTGAGGGACAGGGATGGCAAGAGACCCAGTACTTC.

This clone was seen a handful of times. CDR3 region: CAWSGYRALSGNTIYF. The DNA of the CDR3 is TGTGCCTGGAGCGGGTACAGGGCCCTCTCTGGAAACACCATATATTTT. J is TRBJ1-3 and V is TRBV30; D possibly corresponds to TRBD1 (6 bases). Trimming took off 3 bases at V and 0 bases at J, with 15 bases between the two ends. Germline assignment: CDR1 GTSNPN and CDR2 SVGIG (reference sequence). The length of the CDR3 is 16 residues.

The gene calls are TRBV11-3 and TRBJ2-1, with TRBD1 as a possible D gene (6 bases). Germline CDR1 is SGHNT and CDR2 is YENEEA. V lost 1 base to trimming and J lost 6 bases, with 19 bases between them. The CDR3 is 17 residues long. CDR3: CASSLGQWGRGSNEQFF. The DNA for the CDR3 is TGTGCCAGCAGCTTAGGACAATGGGGGCGCGGAAGCAATGAGCAGTTCTTC.

The chain carries TRBV5-1 and TRBJ1-2, with unresolved D. Germline V gene lookup returns CDR1 SGHRS and CDR2 YFSETQ. This CDR3 is 13 amino acids long. V was cut by 4 bases and J by 9 bases, with 16 bases left in between. The CDR3 DNA is TGCGCCAGCAGCCCACTAGATCGGAATCGCTACACCTTC. Its translation is CASSPLDRNRYTF.

This clone was observed a single time. This chain links TRBV19 with TRBJ1-2; TRBD1 matches at 8 bases. There are 15 residues in the CDR3. The V segment lost 4 bases and the J segment 4 bases; nucleotides outside the gene matches: 8. CDR1 is LNHDA, CDR2 SQIVND, per germline (reference sequence). CDR3 protein: CASSTSRGRSYGYTF. DNA of the CDR3: TGTGCCAGTAGTACATCCAGGGGGCGGTCCTATGGCTACACCTTC.

A single count supports this clone. This chain uses TRBV5-4 with TRBJ2-1, with 12 positions matching TRBD2. This CDR3 region has 15 residues. J lost 7 bases, V lost 4 bases, and 6 bases had no gene match. Germline values: CDR1 SGHNT, CDR2 YYREEE (reference sequence). The CDR3 is CASSPGLAGNNEQFF. CDR3 DNA: TGTGCCAGCAGCCCCGGACTAGCGGGGAATAATGAGCAGTTCTTC.

This clone appeared a single time. The chain couples TRBV28 to TRBJ1-1; D is unclear. The CDR3 covers 13 residues. Germline V gene sequence: CDR1 MDHEN, CDR2 SYDVKM. The ends were cut back, 6 bases at V and 0 bases at J, with 8 bases in the middle. The CDR3 region is CASSLQMNTEAFF. The CDR3 coding sequence is TGTGCCAGCAGCCTCCAGATGAACACTGAAGCTTTCTTT.

The CDR3 region has the DNA TGTGCCAGCAGCTTAAAGCAGGGTTCAACGCAGTATTTT. Protein product: CASSLKQGSTQYF. This chain links TRBV7-2 with TRBJ2-3, with D possibly being TRBD1 (5 bases). The V gene lost 2 bases and the J gene lost 9 bases, with 12 bases spanning the gap. The CDR3 length is 13 residues. Looked up from germline, CDR1 is SGHTA and CDR2 is FQGNSA.

This chain links TRBV5-1 with TRBJ1-5, with TRBD1 as a possible D gene (5 bases). The ends were cut back, 0 bases at V and 9 bases at J, with 16 bases in the middle. CDR1 and CDR2 (germline): SGHRS, YFSETQ. The CDR3 extends over 15 amino acids. The CDR3 is CASSLEFGGMWPQHF. CDR3 coding DNA: TGCGCCAGCAGCTTGGAGTTTGGGGGGATGTGGCCCCAGCATTTT.

CDR3 coding DNA: TGTGCCAGCAGCCAAGGTTTAGCGGAAACCTACGAGCAGTACTTC. Its translation is CASSQGLAETYEQYF. The rearrangement links TRBV4-2 to TRBJ2-7; maybe TRBD2 (6 bases). The V gene's germline CDR1 is LGHNA and CDR2 YNFKEQ. V was trimmed by 1 base and J by 2 bases, leaving 12 bases between them. CDR3 size: 15 residues.

The sample holds a few counts of this clone. The chain employs TRBV3-1 (or the pseudogene TRBV3-2) and TRBJ1-1; D is ambiguous. Trimming pared 3 bases from V and 0 bases from J, leaving 14 bases between. The CDR3 has 16 residues. CDR1 is LGHDT, CDR2 YNNKEL, per germline (reference sequence). The CDR3 sequence: CASSHGKNDMNTEAFF. The CDR3 nucleotides are TGTGCCAGCAGCCACGGGAAAAATGACATGAACACTGAAGCTTTCTTT.

V usage is TRBV24-1 and J usage is TRBJ2-3, with 7 bases lining up with TRBD2. Trimming cost V 0 bases and J 5 bases; bases outside gene matches: 4. The germline V gene encodes CDR1 KGHDR and CDR2 SFDVKD. The CDR3 has 15 residues. CDR3 DNA sequence: TGTGCCACCAGTGATTTGGGCCCGGGGGGAGATACGCAGTATTTT. Translation gives CATSDLGPGGDTQYF.

V gene TRBV3-1 (or the pseudogene TRBV3-2) combines with J gene TRBJ1-2; D is uncertain. V was pared by 1 base and J by 1 base, with 19 bases between. The V gene's germline CDR1 is LGHDT and CDR2 YNNKEL (reference sequence). There are 18 residues in the CDR3. In DNA, the CDR3 is TGTGCCAGCAGCCAAGTAGGGAGCAAAGAGGCCTTTAACTATGGCTACACCTTC. Its translation is CASSQVGSKEAFNYGYTF.